This record covers a single TCR beta chain. Some clones are missing from TCRdb's copy, which holds only in-frame ones; the method was immunoSEQ multiplex PCR. The data contain around 58,000 clones, approximately 86% of them singletons. This CDR3 has 17 residues. Germline trimming cut 3 bases from V and 0 bases from J; bases unmatched to any gene: 7. Germline CDR1 MDHEN, CDR2 SYDVKM. The data were obtained in a study of control samples from healthy donors and cancer patients. The gene calls are TRBV28 and TRBJ1-4, with 7 positions matching TRBD1. The material sequenced was blood. The source of this sequence is a man aged 50-59 years in good health. This CDR3 is CASSLAGGTATNEKLFF. Written as DNA, the CDR3 is TGTGCCAGCAGTTTGGCGGGGGGGACAGCAACTAATGAAAAACTGTTTTTT. Full variable domain (outside the CDR3, taken from reference TRBV28 and TRBJ1-4): DVKVTQSSRYLVKRTGEKVFLECVQDMDHENMFWYRQDPGLGLRLIYFSYDVKMKEKGDIPEGYSVSREKKERFSLILESASTNQTSMYLCASSLAGGTATNEKLFFGSGTQLSVL.